The 28 T cell receptor beta chains listed next were all sequenced from one sample in a study of CD8 T cells in ankylosing spondylitis. Each CDR3 protein gets one entry after TCRdb re-called the 5' RACE reads with MiXCR. The sample records 150,000 to 200,000 distinct CDR3 sequences, 30% to 35% being singletons. Material for sequencing was synovial fluid, either unsorted or a sorted T cell fraction (not recorded which). These receptors all stem from a male donor with ankylosing spondylitis.

This clonotype came up many times. V usage is TRBV6-1 and J usage is TRBJ1-4; D unclear. In germline, CDR1 is MNHNS, CDR2 SASEGT. The CDR3 extends over 14 amino acids. V was clipped by 6 bases and J by 8 bases, with 16 bases between them. CDR3 sequence: CASRARGSSEKLFF. The CDR3 DNA sequence: TGTGCCAGCAGGGCCCGAGGTTCTTCAGAAAAACTGTTTTTT.

The chain has TRBV11-2 and TRBJ2-1, with D hard to call. CDR3 length equals 12 residues. V shed 5 bases and J shed 7 bases, with 9 bases lying between them. Germline V gene sequence: CDR1 SGHAT, CDR2 FQNNGV. CDR3 in amino acids: CASSRHGNEQFF. In DNA form, the CDR3 reads TGTGCCAGCAGCCGACATGGGAATGAGCAGTTCTTC. The variable domain in full, completed from reference TRBV11-2 and TRBJ2-1, reads EAGVAQSPRYKIIEKRQSVAFWCNPISGHATLYWYQQILGQGPKLLIQFQNNGVVDDSQLPKDRFSAERLKGVDSTLKIQPAKLEDSAVYLCASSRHGNEQFFGPGTRLTVL.

This chain uses TRBV5-6 with TRBJ1-2; 9 bases align to TRBD1. Trimming took 4 bases from V and 8 from J; bases not matched to a gene: 6. This CDR3 spans 13 amino acids. Germline CDR1 reads SGHDT; CDR2 reads YYEEEE. For the CDR3, the DNA is TGTGCCAGCAGCCGCGGGACAGGGTTGGGCTACACCTTC. Encoded protein: CASSRGTGLGYTF.

Within the sample, this clonotype is medium-sized. This chain joins TRBV7-2 and TRBJ1-2; no clear D gene. Per the germline V gene, CDR1 is SGHTA and CDR2 is FQGNSA. The V end was cut by 2 bases, the J end by 6 bases, with 13 bases between. This CDR3 region has 14 residues. This chain's CDR3 is CASSLSSREDGYTF. For the CDR3, the DNA is TGTGCCAGCAGCTTATCATCCCGAGAGGATGGCTACACCTTC.

The rearrangement links TRBV5-1 to TRBJ2-1; D is perhaps TRBD1 or TRBD2 (6 bases each). V was clipped by 0 bases and J by 3 bases, with 10 bases between them. Germline assignment: CDR1 SGHRS and CDR2 YFSETQ. There are 15 residues in the CDR3. DNA of the CDR3: TGCGCCAGCAGCTTGGCCGGGGGACACTACAATGAGCAGTTCTTC. This gives the protein CASSLAGGHYNEQFF.

This clonotype appeared many times. The chain couples TRBV11-2 to TRBJ1-5, with TRBD1 matching over 9 bases. There are 17 residues in the CDR3. The V segment lost 5 bases and the J segment 2 bases; nucleotides outside the gene matches: 10. Germline CDR1 is SGHAT and CDR2 is FQNNGV. Here the CDR3 DNA reads TGTGCCAGCAGCACGGGACAGGGATCGGTGGGCAATCAGCCCCAGCATTTT. Its protein product is CASSTGQGSVGNQPQHF.

V usage is TRBV27 and J usage is TRBJ1-1; 9 nucleotides align to TRBD1. Germline assignment: CDR1 MNHEY and CDR2 SMNVEV (reference sequence). Trimming removed 4 bases from V and 4 bases from J; junction bases left unmatched: 7. There are 15 residues in the CDR3. The CDR3 sequence is CASSSRQGVSTEAFF. Written as DNA, the CDR3 is TGTGCCAGCAGTTCAAGACAGGGGGTGAGCACTGAAGCTTTCTTT.

This clonotype was observed a handful of times. This sequence joins TRBV11-2 and TRBJ2-1; D is uncertain. The CDR3 loop spans 12 amino acids. V lost 3 bases and J lost 6, with 6 bases in between. In germline, CDR1 is SGHAT, CDR2 FQNNGV. As DNA, the CDR3 is TGTGCCAGCAGCTTCATATCCAATGAGCAGTTCTTC. Translation gives CASSFISNEQFF.

In its sample, this clonotype was seen a few times. V gene TRBV4-1 combines with J gene TRBJ1-1; a possible D gene is TRBD1 (5 bases). This CDR3 spans 17 amino acids. Germline V CDR1 and CDR2: MGHRA, YSYEKL. V was trimmed by 4 bases and J by 0 bases, leaving 18 bases between them. CDR3 coding DNA: TGCGCCAGCAGCCGCCGGGACTTCCAACCTATGAACACTGAAGCTTTCTTT. Its protein product is CASSRRDFQPMNTEAFF.

This chain joins TRBV5-5 and TRBJ1-2, with unresolved D. Germline CDR1 reads SGHKS; CDR2 reads YYEKEE (reference sequence). Trimming stripped 0 bases from V and 4 bases from J, with 22 bases between. The CDR3 loop spans 18 amino acids. The CDR3 protein is CASSLGPPTGSTRYGYTF. CDR3 DNA sequence: TGTGCCAGCAGCTTGGGCCCGCCGACGGGCAGCACCCGCTATGGCTACACCTTC.

This clonotype was recorded at least ten times. The chain recombines TRBV20-1 with TRBJ2-5; possible D gene TRBD2, 5 bases. The CDR3 sequence is 13 residues long. The germline V and J ends were trimmed by 6 bases and 4 bases, with 15 bases remaining between them. Germline CDR1 is DFQATT and CDR2 is SNEGSKA (reference sequence). CDR3 protein: CSAPARAGETQYF. The CDR3 nucleotides read TGCAGTGCCCCAGCCCGGGCGGGAGAGACCCAGTACTTC.

This chain uses TRBV10-2 with TRBJ2-2, with TRBD1 identical over 7 bases. CDR3 size: 16 residues. CDR1 WSHSY and CDR2 SAAADI come from the germline V gene. V shed 3 bases, J shed 0 bases, and the junction held 4 bases outside the gene matches. The CDR3 DNA is TGCGCCAGCAGTGACGTAGGGGGCCCGAACACCGGGGAGCTGTTTTTT. This codes for CASSDVGGPNTGELFF.

V usage is TRBV3-1 and J usage is TRBJ1-2; tentatively, D is TRBD1 (5 bases). This CDR3 spans 14 amino acids. V was trimmed by 0 bases and J by 7 bases, leaving 12 bases between them. Germline V gene lookup returns CDR1 LGHDT and CDR2 YNNKEL (reference sequence). This chain's CDR3 is CASSQDWGSLGYTF. Here the CDR3 DNA reads TGTGCCAGCAGCCAAGATTGGGGGAGCCTTGGCTACACCTTC. Complete variable domain (other parts from reference TRBV3-1 and TRBJ1-2): DTAVSQTPKYLVTQMGNDKSIKCEQNLGHDTMYWYKQDSKKFLKIMFSYNNKELIINETVPNRFSPKSPDKAHLNLHINSLELGDSAVYFCASSQDWGSLGYTFGSGTRLTVV.

The gene calls are TRBV11-2 and TRBJ2-3; D uncertain. Germline CDR1 is SGHAT and CDR2 is FQNNGV. The CDR3 is 15 amino acids. Trimming removed 0 bases at V and 2 bases at J, with 9 bases between. The CDR3 here is CASSLDGTTTDTQYF. For the CDR3, the DNA is TGTGCCAGCAGCTTAGATGGTACCACCACAGATACGCAGTATTTT.

This clonotype was recorded a few times. The gene calls are TRBV12-3 or TRBV12-4 and TRBJ2-7; 8 bases map to TRBD1. The length of the CDR3 is 12 residues. V was pared by 5 bases and J by 6 bases, with 3 bases of the junction left unmatched. Here the CDR3 reads CASSPDRGEQYF. Written as DNA, the CDR3 is TGTGCCAGCAGTCCCGACAGGGGCGAGCAGTACTTC.

V and J are TRBV11-2 and TRBJ1-6, with D possibly being TRBD1 (5 bases). V was clipped by 4 bases and J by 5 bases, with 9 bases between them. Germline CDR1 is SGHAT and CDR2 is FQNNGV. The CDR3 is 14 residues long. The DNA for the CDR3 is TGTGCCAGCAGCTACGACAGAGATAATTCACCCCTCCACTTT. Amino acids: CASSYDRDNSPLHF.

V and J are TRBV5-1 and TRBJ1-4, with D maybe TRBD1 (5 bases). Germline loops: CDR1 SGHRS, CDR2 YFSETQ. This CDR3 is 15 amino acids long. V shed 4 bases and J shed 7 bases, with 17 bases lying between them. The CDR3 coding sequence is TGCGCCAGCAGCGGTGGACAAGGCGGAACTGAAAAACTGTTTTTT. Its protein product is CASSGGQGGTEKLFF.

This chain connects TRBV5-6 to TRBJ1-2, with 9 bases lining up with TRBD1. Germline CDR1 SGHDT, CDR2 YYEEEE. The CDR3 totals 15 residues. V lost 3 bases to trimming and J lost 3 bases; unmatched junction nucleotides: 6. The CDR3 is CASSSTGGAYYGYTF. The CDR3 nucleotides are TGTGCCAGCAGCTCAACAGGGGGCGCTTACTATGGCTACACCTTC. Full variable domain (remainder filled in from reference TRBV5-6 and TRBJ1-2): DAGVTQSPTHLIKTRGQQVTLRCSPKSGHDTVSWYQQALGQGPQFIFQYYEEEERQRGNFPDRFSGHQFPNYSSELNVNALLLGDSALYLCASSSTGGAYYGYTFGSGTRLTVV.

This clonotype was counted a few times. The genes are TRBV28 and TRBJ2-3, with D uncertain. The CDR3 totals 15 residues. In germline, CDR1 is MDHEN, CDR2 SYDVKM. V was pared by 0 bases and J by 6 bases, with 13 bases between. CDR3 sequence (DNA): TGTGCCAGCAGTTTATGGGGCCTCAAGGTGGATACGCAGTATTTT. This encodes CASSLWGLKVDTQYF. Together with reference TRBV28 and TRBJ2-3, the CDR3 gives the full variable domain: DVKVTQSSRYLVKRTGEKVFLECVQDMDHENMFWYRQDPGLGLRLIYFSYDVKMKEKGDIPEGYSVSREKKERFSLILESASTNQTSMYLCASSLWGLKVDTQYFGPGTRLTVL.

Of note for this clonotype: Its ends do not fully match the called genes, so a read error is possible. The chain couples TRBV3-1 to TRBJ1-1; no firm D call. The CDR3 covers 13 residues. Germline-derived CDR1 and CDR2 are LGHDT and YNNKEL (reference sequence). The CDR3, as DNA: TGTGCCAGCAGCCCTCACACGAACACTGAACCTTTCTTT. Translation gives CASSPHTNTEPFF.

This clonotype was seen a handful of times. V is TRBV7-3 and J is TRBJ2-3, with 13 positions matching TRBD2. Germline loops: CDR1 SGHTA, CDR2 FQGTGA. V dropped 5 bases and J dropped 4; count of bases not matched to a gene: 15. CDR3 length equals 19 residues. In DNA form, the CDR3 reads TGTGCCAGCAGCCTTCAAGTTCGTGGGACTAGCGGGATCTCAGATACGCAGTATTTT. It is translated as CASSLQVRGTSGISDTQYF.

This clonotype was observed a few times. The CDR3 sequence: CASSSPGAESSYNSPLHF. In DNA form, the CDR3 reads TGTGCCAGCAGTTCCCCAGGGGCTGAGAGCTCCTATAATTCACCCCTCCACTTT. This rearrangement joins TRBV2 to TRBJ1-6; possibly TRBD1 for D (6 bases). CDR1 and CDR2 from the germline V gene are SNHLY and FYNNEI. The CDR3 runs 18 residues. Between the trimmed V and J ends, which lost 5 bases and 0 bases, there was a span of 17 bases.

The chain couples TRBV6-1 to TRBJ1-2; TRBD1 matches 8 bases. This CDR3 comprises 14 residues. J gave up 4 bases and V 5 bases, and 6 bases lay outside the gene matches. CDR1 is MNHNS and CDR2 is SASEGT in the germline V gene. As DNA, the CDR3 is TGTGCCAGCAGTCAGGGGGCTAGGGGCTATGGCTACACCTTC. This encodes CASSQGARGYGYTF.

J is TRBJ1-4 and V is TRBV6-5; D unclear. Germline V lookup: CDR1 MNHEY, CDR2 SVGAGI. Trimming removed 2 bases from V and 5 bases from J, with 12 bases in between. CDR3 size: 15 residues. The CDR3 region has the DNA TGTGCCAGCAGTTACCAGGCCATGGGGAATGAAAAACTGTTTTTT. This sequence encodes CASSYQAMGNEKLFF.

This clonotype has just a few counts. The chain joins TRBV7-2 to TRBJ2-3; unclear D gene. Looked up from germline, CDR1 is SGHTA and CDR2 is FQGNSA. Trimming cost V 5 bases and J 0 bases, with 9 bases left between them. This CDR3 has 14 residues. The chain's CDR3 is CASSLSVSTDTQYF. In nucleotides, the CDR3 is TGTGCCAGCAGCCTGTCTGTCAGCACAGATACGCAGTATTTT.

This clonotype was counted many times. The chain has TRBV5-1 and TRBJ2-3; 8 bases are a match to TRBD2. This CDR3 spans 16 amino acids. V dropped 4 bases and J dropped 5; count of bases not matched to a gene: 12. Germline CDR1 reads SGHRS; CDR2 reads YFSETQ. CDR3 residues: CASSLQGGGSGDTQYF. The DNA of the CDR3 is TGCGCCAGCAGCCTCCAAGGCGGGGGGTCCGGAGATACGCAGTATTTT.

The chain has TRBV5-1 and TRBJ2-1; 8 bases are a match to TRBD1. This CDR3 contains 15 residues. From germline, CDR1 is SGHRS and CDR2 YFSETQ. J gave up 2 bases and V 2 bases, and 3 bases lay outside the gene matches. The CDR3: CASSFGDRTYNEQFF. DNA for the CDR3: TGCGCCAGCAGCTTCGGGGACAGGACCTACAATGAGCAGTTCTTC.

The sample holds a few counts of this clonotype. The chain combines TRBV12-3 or TRBV12-4 with TRBJ2-1; no clear D gene. V was pared by 5 bases and J by 6 bases, with 8 bases between. The CDR3 length is 12 residues. The CDR3 region is CASSLPLNEQFF. CDR3 nucleotide sequence: TGTGCCAGCAGTCTCCCACTCAATGAGCAGTTCTTC.